The 3 T cell receptor beta chains reported below all come from one sample, sequenced in a study of Ad26.COV2.S vaccination and SARS-CoV-2 variants. Sequenced by immunoSEQ multiplex PCR; TCRdb stores in-frame clones only, minus some. The sample carries 250,000 to 300,000 clones, over 75% recorded once. Treatment noted: 15 to 20 received Ad26.COV2.S at low or high dose, single or two shots; 5 received placebo; per-sample allocation not given. At day 63 after the first vaccine or placebo injection, samples were drawn. Sequenced here: peripheral blood, sampled in a trial of Ad26.COV2.S vaccine versus placebo. These receptors all stem from a person between 18 and 65 years old who received the Ad26.COV2.S COVID-19 vaccine or a placebo.

This rearrangement joins TRBV7-3 to TRBJ2-2, with 9 bases that match TRBD2. The ends lost 6 bases at V and 4 bases at J; junction bases unmatched: 12. The CDR3 is 17 amino acids. CDR1 and CDR2 (germline): SGHTA, FQGTGA. In DNA form, the CDR3 reads TGTGCCAGCAGTTCCAGCGTAGGACTAGCGAGCACCGGGGAGCTGTTTTTT. Amino acid sequence: CASSSSVGLASTGELFF.

The V gene is TRBV5-1, the J gene TRBJ2-2, with D perhaps given as TRBD1 or TRBD2 (5 bases each). The germline V gene has CDR1 SGHRS and CDR2 YFSETQ. There are 15 residues in the CDR3. Between the trimmed V and J ends, which lost 6 bases and 6 bases, there was a span of 18 bases. The CDR3 bases are TGCGCCAGCAATGCAGGGAGTGAGGTAGCCGGGGAGCTGTTTTTT. This gives the protein CASNAGSEVAGELFF.

This rearrangement joins TRBV2 to TRBJ2-5; 7 nucleotides align to TRBD2. The V segment lost 10 bases and the J segment 4 bases; nucleotides outside the gene matches: 12. The CDR3 loop spans 14 amino acids. Germline V CDR1 and CDR2: SNHLY, FYNNEI. The CDR3 DNA sequence: TGTGCCATCAACGGGGAGGGAGCAGGAGAGACCCAGTACTTC. This translates into CAINGEGAGETQYF.